This T cell receptor (beta chain) was captured in a study of shared clonotypes between healthy human individuals. Sequencing was performed with immunoSEQ multiplex PCR; in TCRdb, only in-frame clones are kept and a portion is missing. This sample carries 2,100,000 or so clones, 90% to 96% of them seen once, and the ten largest clones take approximately 0.13%. The CDR3 extends over 17 amino acids. In germline, CDR1 is MDHEN, CDR2 SYDVKM. The V gene end was trimmed by 4 bases and the J gene end by 3 bases; junction bases not matched to a gene: 11. The V call is TRBV28, the J call TRBJ1-4, with 7 bases fitting TRBD1. This TCR was sampled from a man in his late teens or twenties in good health. The material sequenced was naive CD4+ T cells sorted from blood. Subset indicated: CD45RA+ positively selected. The DNA for the CDR3 is TGTGCCAGCAGTTCTTCCGTACAGGGGCGGCCTAATGAAAAACTGTTTTTT. Protein: CASSSSVQGRPNEKLFF.